These 31 T cell receptor beta chains share one sample of origin, sequenced in a study of cytomegalovirus exposure and HLA in healthy donors. This table comes from immunoSEQ multiplex PCR, and its TCRdb copy is limited to in-frame clones, with some not included. The top ten hold just under 30% of the sample, which has some 130,000 clones, roughly 79% seen once. The sample was PBMCs. Every receptor here comes from a man under 40 in good health and CMV-seropositive.

The V call is TRBV5-4, the J call TRBJ2-1; no definite D call. Germline CDR1 reads SGHNT; CDR2 reads YYREEE (reference sequence). V was shortened by 4 bases and J by 0 bases, with 8 bases between the two germline ends. This CDR3 comprises 14 residues. CDR3 coding DNA: TGTGCCAGCAGCCAAAGAGACTCCTACAATGAGCAGTTCTTC. Translated: CASSQRDSYNEQFF.

The V gene is TRBV27, the J gene TRBJ1-2, with 8 bases lining up with TRBD1. CDR3 length equals 12 residues. Germline lookup yields CDR1 MNHEY and CDR2 SMNVEV (reference sequence). The ends lost 7 bases at V and 8 bases at J; junction bases unmatched: 6. CDR3 amino acids: CASKAQGGGYTF. For the CDR3, the DNA is TGTGCCAGCAAAGCACAGGGGGGAGGCTACACCTTC.

The chain combines TRBV23-1 with TRBJ2-7; 7 nucleotides line up with TRBD2. TRBV23-1 carries the ORF label, with uncertain function. V shed 0 bases and J 9 bases; nucleotides not matched to a gene: 14. The CDR3 extends over 16 amino acids. In DNA, the CDR3 is TGCGCCAGCAGTCAATCAGTCGATATTAGGTGGGGGGGGCAGTACTTC. Protein sequence: CASSQSVDIRWGGQYF.

In this sample, this clone turned up a few times. In DNA, the CDR3 is TGTGCCAGTAGTTTCGTGGTACCGGGACAGGGTTACTACAATGAGCAGTTCTTC. Its protein product is CASSFVVPGQGYYNEQFF. The V gene is TRBV19, the J gene TRBJ2-1; the match to TRBD1 covers 9 bases. Germline V gene lookup returns CDR1 LNHDA and CDR2 SQIVND (reference sequence). The junction had 14 bases not matched to a gene; V was cut back by 5 bases and J by 3 bases. The length of the CDR3 is 18 residues.

The chain is built from TRBV12-5 and TRBJ2-7; D might be TRBD1 (6 bases). Germline V gives CDR1 LGHNT, CDR2 FRNRAP. The CDR3 has 14 residues. The V gene lost 6 bases and the J gene lost 3 bases, with 15 bases spanning the gap. The CDR3 DNA sequence: TGTGCTAGTGGATCCGACAGGACCCTCTACGAGCAGTACTTC. Protein product: CASGSDRTLYEQYF.

The chain employs TRBV2 and TRBJ1-2; a possible D gene is TRBD1 (5 bases). This CDR3 contains 15 residues. The germline V and J ends were trimmed by 1 base and 2 bases, with 11 bases remaining between them. Germline V gene data show CDR1 as SNHLY and CDR2 as FYNNEI. The CDR3 sequence is CASSEGPRGNYGYTF. In nucleotides, the CDR3 is TGTGCCAGCAGTGAAGGCCCGCGGGGGAACTATGGCTACACCTTC. Full variable domain (remainder filled in from reference TRBV2 and TRBJ1-2): EPEVTQTPSHQVTQMGQEVILRCVPISNHLYFYWYRQILGQKVEFLVSFYNNEISEKSEIFDDQFSVERPDGSNFTLKIRSTKLEDSAMYFCASSEGPRGNYGYTFGSGTRLTVV.

The genes are TRBV6-5 and TRBJ2-4; D is ambiguous. Trimming left V 4 bases short and J 1 base short, with 8 bases between. Germline V gene sequence: CDR1 MNHEY, CDR2 SVGAGI. The CDR3 is 14 amino acids. The CDR3 is CASSSGLAKNIQYF. The CDR3 DNA reads TGTGCCAGCAGTTCGGGTTTGGCCAAAAACATTCAGTACTTC.

This rearrangement joins TRBV9 to TRBJ2-5; D is perhaps TRBD1 (5 bases). This CDR3 has 15 amino acids. CDR1 is SGDLS, CDR2 YYNGEE, per germline. V was trimmed by 0 bases and J by 4 bases, leaving 13 bases between them. The CDR3 sequence: CASSVGLLGAETQYF. CDR3 sequence (DNA): TGTGCCAGCAGCGTAGGACTTCTAGGGGCAGAGACCCAGTACTTC.

This clone has more than one count but fewer than ten. The chain employs TRBV7-2 and TRBJ2-3; TRBD2 aligns across 7 bases. Germline CDR1 reads SGHTA; CDR2 reads FQGNSA. The V segment lost 6 bases and the J segment 1 base; nucleotides outside the gene matches: 7. This CDR3 has 15 amino acids. The CDR3 loop is CASRLGDYGTDTQYF. CDR3 sequence (DNA): TGTGCCAGCAGGCTCGGGGACTACGGCACAGATACGCAGTATTTT.

The J gene is TRBJ1-1, the V gene TRBV27, with D unresolved. CDR3 length: 13 amino acids. Germline V gives CDR1 MNHEY, CDR2 SMNVEV (reference sequence). Trimming cost V 5 bases and J 5 bases, with 12 bases left between them. The CDR3 protein is CASSLRTGTEAFF. CDR3 bases: TGTGCCAGCAGTCTAAGGACGGGAACTGAAGCTTTCTTT.

This clone showed up just once. The genes are TRBV19 and TRBJ2-1; D is perhaps TRBD1 (5 bases). CDR1 and CDR2 (germline): LNHDA, SQIVND (reference sequence). The CDR3 spans 15 residues. Trimming took off 1 base at V and 3 bases at J, with 10 bases between the two ends. CDR3 DNA: TGTGCCAGTAGTATAGGGCAGGGTGGCTACAATGAGCAGTTCTTC. Protein sequence: CASSIGQGGYNEQFF.

CDR3 amino acids: CASSSDTYNYGYTF. The CDR3 DNA sequence: TGTGCCAGCAGTTCTGACACTTATAACTATGGCTACACCTTC. The chain combines TRBV6-5 with TRBJ1-2; D not certain. The V gene lost 4 bases and the J gene lost 1 base, with 10 bases spanning the gap. CDR1 MNHEY and CDR2 SVGAGI come from the germline V gene. The CDR3 runs to 14 residues.

The rearrangement links TRBV19 to TRBJ2-2; TRBD2 agrees at 10 bases. Per the germline V gene, CDR1 is LNHDA and CDR2 is SQIVND (reference sequence). J lost 5 bases, V lost 1 base, and 7 bases had no gene match. CDR3 size: 17 residues. The CDR3 region has the DNA TGTGCCAGTAGTATAGGCCCTAGCGGGAGCCGAACCGGGGAGCTGTTTTTT. Its translation is CASSIGPSGSRTGELFF.

This clone was recorded once. The chain combines TRBV18 with TRBJ1-2; weak D call: TRBD1 (6 bases). Germline V lookup: CDR1 KGHSH, CDR2 LQKENI. V gave up 7 bases and J gave up 3 bases, with 18 bases separating them. The CDR3 has 15 residues. The chain's CDR3 is CASLLTRGEDYGYTF. The CDR3 DNA follows: TGTGCCAGCTTACTGACCAGGGGAGAGGACTATGGCTACACCTTC.

J is TRBJ2-4 and V is TRBV5-4, with 7 bases fitting TRBD2. The length of the CDR3 is 16 residues. The V gene end was trimmed by 4 bases and the J gene end by 0 bases; junction bases not matched to a gene: 7. Germline V gene lookup returns CDR1 SGHNT and CDR2 YYREEE (reference sequence). The CDR3 is CASSRTSGGAKNIQYF. DNA for the CDR3: TGTGCCAGCAGCCGAACCTCGGGGGGAGCCAAAAACATTCAGTACTTC.

The chain employs TRBV4-1 and TRBJ1-1; the D is unclear. Looked up from germline, CDR1 is MGHRA and CDR2 is YSYEKL. The length of the CDR3 is 14 residues. With 0 bases removed from V and 4 bases from J, the gap between germline ends came to 9 bases. CDR3 region: CASSQDRAGTEAFF. The CDR3 nucleotides read TGCGCCAGCAGCCAAGATCGAGCTGGCACTGAAGCTTTCTTT.

This clone was seen just once. The V and J genes are TRBV6-6 and TRBJ2-7, with 10 bases fitting TRBD2. The ends lost 2 bases at V and 3 bases at J; junction bases unmatched: 7. Per germline, CDR1 MNHNY and CDR2 SVGAGI (reference sequence). CDR3 length: 16 amino acids. This CDR3 reads CASSYGSLAGDYEQYF. Written as DNA, the CDR3 is TGTGCCAGCAGTTACGGGAGTCTAGCGGGAGACTACGAGCAGTACTTC.

This chain links TRBV7-8 with TRBJ1-1; tentatively, D is TRBD1 (6 bases). Deletions cut 8 bases from V and 7 bases from J, with 17 bases between. The CDR3 spans 13 residues. Germline CDR1 and CDR2: SGHVS and FQNEAQ. The CDR3 DNA sequence: TGTGCCAGCCGCCAGGGAGGGGGGCTTGAAGCTTTCTTT. Residues: CASRQGGGLEAFF.

J is TRBJ1-1 and V is TRBV2; the D gene is possibly TRBD1 (6 bases). The CDR3 is 13 residues long. Germline V gene data show CDR1 as SNHLY and CDR2 as FYNNEI. Trimming stripped 7 bases from V and 4 bases from J, with 13 bases between. CDR3 in DNA: TGTGCCAGCACTAGGACAGAAGGCACTGAAGCTTTCTTT. This gives the protein CASTRTEGTEAFF.

The chain carries TRBV7-2 and TRBJ1-5, with TRBD1 as a possible D gene (6 bases). Trimming cost V 1 base and J 5 bases, with 12 bases left between them. The CDR3 length is 15 residues. Germline values: CDR1 SGHTA, CDR2 FQGNSA. Here the CDR3 DNA reads TGTGCCAGCAGCTTAGGACAGGTTTTGGATCAGCCCCAGCATTTT. Translating gives CASSLGQVLDQPQHF.

The chain joins TRBV6-5 to TRBJ1-4; D gene ambiguous. The CDR3 spans 14 residues. Germline CDR1 MNHEY, CDR2 SVGAGI. V shed 2 bases and J shed 6 bases, with 10 bases lying between them. CDR3 DNA sequence: TGTGCCAGCAGTTACAATAGGCAGGATGAAAAACTGTTTTTT. Protein: CASSYNRQDEKLFF.

The rearrangement links TRBV18 to TRBJ1-5; TRBD1 matches at 8 bases. V trimming: 6 bases; J trimming: 11 bases; junction bases outside the gene matches: 9. The CDR3 covers 13 residues. CDR1 and CDR2 from the germline V gene are KGHSH and LQKENI. The CDR3 is CASSPGQEIAQHF. Here the CDR3 DNA reads TGTGCCAGCTCCCCGGGACAGGAGATTGCCCAGCATTTT.

The V gene is TRBV4-1, the J gene TRBJ1-2, with 10 bases lining up with TRBD1. Unmatched junction bases numbered 6, after V lost 3 bases and J lost 8 bases. The CDR3 loop spans 14 amino acids. CDR1 MGHRA and CDR2 YSYEKL come from the germline V gene. This chain's CDR3 is CASSHPGTGVGYTF. The CDR3 DNA is TGCGCCAGCAGCCACCCCGGGACAGGGGTCGGCTACACCTTC.

The chain carries TRBV5-6 and TRBJ2-5; 8 bases are a match to TRBD2. V was pared by 4 bases and J by 3 bases, with 8 bases of the junction left unmatched. Germline V gene lookup returns CDR1 SGHDT and CDR2 YYEEEE. CDR3 length: 15 amino acids. The chain's CDR3 is CASSPAGGAKETQYF. The CDR3 DNA sequence: TGTGCCAGCAGCCCGGCGGGGGGCGCGAAAGAGACCCAGTACTTC.

This clone was counted between two and nine times. V is TRBV2 and J is TRBJ1-2; D is unresolved. Germline lookup yields CDR1 SNHLY and CDR2 FYNNEI. V gave up 8 bases and J gave up 5 bases, with 9 bases separating them. The CDR3 spans 11 residues. CDR3 sequence: CASRDTYGYTF. The CDR3 nucleotides are TGTGCCAGCCGGGATACTTATGGCTACACCTTC. The full variable domain, completed using reference TRBV2 and TRBJ1-2, is EPEVTQTPSHQVTQMGQEVILRCVPISNHLYFYWYRQILGQKVEFLVSFYNNEISEKSEIFDDQFSVERPDGSNFTLKIRSTKLEDSAMYFCASRDTYGYTFGSGTRLTVV.

CDR3 amino acids: CASSRLAGPSYEQYF. The CDR3 nucleotides are TGTGCCAGCAGCAGACTAGCGGGGCCTTCCTACGAGCAGTACTTC. This sequence joins TRBV6-6 and TRBJ2-7; 11 bases are shared with TRBD2. The germline V gene encodes CDR1 MNHNY and CDR2 SVGAGI (reference sequence). The CDR3 consists of 15 residues. V shed 6 bases, J shed 1 base, and the junction held 5 bases outside the gene matches.

This clone came up a few times. J is TRBJ1-1 and V is TRBV7-6; a possible D gene is TRBD1 (5 bases). There are 15 residues in the CDR3. CDR1 is SGHVS, CDR2 FNYEAQ, per germline. Trimming removed 4 bases at V and 0 bases at J, with 12 bases between. The CDR3 sequence is CASSSRAGMNTEAFF. CDR3 nucleotides: TGTGCCAGCAGCTCCAGGGCGGGGATGAACACTGAAGCTTTCTTT.

The rearrangement uses TRBV30 and TRBJ1-4; D is undetermined. The germline V gene has CDR1 GTSNPN and CDR2 SVGIG (reference sequence). This CDR3 has 14 amino acids. V lost 4 bases and J lost 3, with 12 bases in between. Here the CDR3 DNA reads TGTGCCTGGACAAGGAGGTCCTCTAATGAAAAACTGTTTTTT. Translating gives CAWTRRSSNEKLFF.

The rearrangement joins TRBV12-5 to TRBJ2-1; TRBD2 aligns across 8 bases. V was clipped by 8 bases and J by 3 bases; unmatched bases: 3. The CDR3 runs to 13 residues. In germline, CDR1 is LGHNT, CDR2 FRNRAP. DNA of the CDR3: TGTGCTAGTTCCGCGGGGGGCTACAATGAGCAGTTCTTC. It translates to CASSAGGYNEQFF.

V is TRBV4-1 and J is TRBJ2-1; the match to TRBD2 covers 15 bases. This CDR3 is 17 amino acids long. From germline, CDR1 is MGHRA and CDR2 YSYEKL. With V trimmed by 6 bases and J by 6 bases, 9 bases remained unmatched. This CDR3 is CASSPIGLAGGPNEQFF. The CDR3 DNA reads TGCGCCAGCAGTCCAATTGGACTAGCGGGGGGGCCCAATGAGCAGTTCTTC.

The chain combines TRBV5-1 with TRBJ1-5; TRBD1 agrees at 7 bases. The length of the CDR3 is 14 residues. Germline CDR1 and CDR2: SGHRS and YFSETQ. V lost 4 bases and J lost 8; bases outside the gene matches: 9. The CDR3 is CASSPAGGYEPQHF. CDR3 DNA sequence: TGCGCCAGCAGCCCAGCAGGGGGTTATGAGCCCCAGCATTTT. Looking up the rest from reference TRBV5-1 and TRBJ1-5 gives the full variable domain: KAGVTQTPRYLIKTRGQQVTLSCSPISGHRSVSWYQQTPGQGLQFLFEYFSETQRNKGNFPGRFSGRQFSNSRSEMNVSTLELGDSALYLCASSPAGGYEPQHFGDGTRLSIL.